A single sample is the source of the 20 T cell receptor beta chains below, sequenced in a study of regulatory T cells in long-lasting Graves disease. The time point denotes: newly diagnosed GD, antithyroid drugs for less than 3 months. Following extraction of RNA from PBMCs, that RNA was used to make the TCR library. The authors built TCR beta libraries using iRepertoire HTBI primers and Arm-PCR of CDR3 regions. One entry per CDR3 protein, called by TCRdb with MiXCR from the multiplex PCR reads. Here the sample spans roughly 500,000 distinct CDR3 sequences, about 14% being singletons. This same sample was also taken into another study, of T cells in Graves' hyperthyroidism and ophthalmopathy.

Sequenced material: peripheral blood mononuclear cells (PBMCs), taken at new diagnosis, from a patient treated with antithyroid drugs. Receptors originate from a man aged 30-40 years with Graves disease.

This chain links TRBV12-5 with TRBJ1-3; TRBD1 matches at 9 bases. The V segment lost 3 bases and the J segment 6 bases; nucleotides outside the gene matches: 6. This CDR3 region has 15 residues. Germline lookup yields CDR1 LGHNT and CDR2 FRNRAP. Here the CDR3 reads CASGFGTGPSNTIYF. The CDR3 nucleotides are TGTGCTAGTGGTTTCGGGACAGGGCCCTCAAACACCATATATTTT.

This clonotype was seen repeatedly, ten times or more. J is TRBJ2-1 and V is TRBV27, with 9 bases identical to TRBD1. Unmatched junction bases numbered 7, after V lost 2 bases and J lost 2 bases. Germline V gene sequence: CDR1 MNHEY, CDR2 SMNVEV (reference sequence). CDR3 length: 17 amino acids. In DNA form, the CDR3 reads TGTGCCAGCAGTTTAAGTCCGGGACAGGGTGCCTACAATGAGCAGTTCTTC. Amino acid sequence: CASSLSPGQGAYNEQFF.

This clonotype was counted ten times or more. The rearrangement uses TRBV9 and TRBJ2-1; D unresolved. This CDR3 has 17 amino acids. Germline V gene sequence: CDR1 SGDLS, CDR2 YYNGEE. With 3 bases removed from V and 3 bases from J, the gap between germline ends came to 19 bases. The CDR3 is CASSAPEASPNYNEQFF. The CDR3 nucleotides read TGTGCCAGCAGCGCCCCCGAGGCCTCCCCAAACTACAATGAGCAGTTCTTC.

The gene calls are TRBV14 and TRBJ2-2; D is possibly TRBD1 (5 bases). Trimming removed 4 bases at V and 8 bases at J, with 14 bases between. Germline assignment: CDR1 SGHDN and CDR2 FVKESK. The CDR3 covers 14 residues. In DNA form, the CDR3 reads TGTGCCAGCAGCCTCCGACAGACGGTTGGGGAGCTGTTTTTT. This translates into CASSLRQTVGELFF.

The chain has TRBV12-3 or TRBV12-4 and TRBJ2-1; D ambiguous. This CDR3 region has 13 residues. V gave up 7 bases and J gave up 0 bases, with 7 bases separating them. This CDR3 reads CASIVSSYNEQFF. The CDR3 DNA is TGTGCCAGCATCGTGAGCTCCTACAATGAGCAGTTCTTC.

This clonotype was picked up many times. The chain employs TRBV20-1 and TRBJ2-1, with a tentative D call TRBD2 (6 bases). The germline gives CDR1 DFQATT, CDR2 SNEGSKA (reference sequence). The CDR3 is 13 residues long. The V end was cut by 5 bases, the J end by 6 bases, with 14 bases between. CDR3: CSAAWHGSNEQFF. CDR3 coding DNA: TGCAGTGCTGCGTGGCACGGGAGCAATGAGCAGTTCTTC.

This clonotype was detected ten times or more. J is TRBJ2-2 and V is TRBV12-3 or TRBV12-4; 8 nucleotides line up with TRBD2. Trimming removed 4 bases from V and 4 bases from J; junction bases left unmatched: 5. This CDR3 is 15 amino acids long. This CDR3 is CASSYGSGATGELFF. The CDR3 nucleotides read TGTGCCAGCAGTTACGGTAGCGGGGCCACCGGGGAGCTGTTTTTT.

This clonotype was counted at least ten times. The genes are TRBV18 and TRBJ2-1; tentatively, D is TRBD2 (6 bases). The CDR3 spans 16 residues. Germline V gene data show CDR1 as KGHSH and CDR2 as LQKENI. V was shortened by 0 bases and J by 4 bases, with 13 bases between the two germline ends. CDR3 amino acids: CASSPPTRGGYNEQFF. Here the CDR3 DNA reads TGTGCCAGCTCACCACCGACGAGAGGAGGGTACAATGAGCAGTTCTTC.

A few counts support this clonotype. V and J are TRBV6-5 and TRBJ2-4; TRBD1 agrees at 7 bases. V lost 2 bases to trimming and J lost 9 bases; unmatched junction nucleotides: 10. This CDR3 has 15 residues. Germline V lookup: CDR1 MNHEY, CDR2 SVGAGI. CDR3 sequence reads: CASSYPTGQDVIQYF. In nucleotides, the CDR3 is TGTGCCAGCAGTTACCCGACCGGACAGGACGTCATTCAGTACTTC.

This clonotype was picked up many times. The V gene is TRBV7-8, the J gene TRBJ1-1; a possible D gene is TRBD1 (6 bases). The V gene lost 6 bases and the J gene lost 1 base, with 15 bases spanning the gap. This CDR3 is 15 amino acids long. Germline values: CDR1 SGHVS, CDR2 FQNEAQ. As DNA, the CDR3 is TGTGCCAGCAGTTCCTCAGACAGGAGGAACACTGAAGCTTTCTTT. Encoded protein: CASSSSDRRNTEAFF. Supplemented by reference TRBV7-8 and TRBJ1-1, the full variable domain reads GAGVSQSPRYKVAKRGQDVALRCDPISGHVSLFWYQQALGQGPEFLTYFQNEAQLDKSGLPSDRFFAERPEGSVSTLKIQRTQQEDSAVYLCASSSSDRRNTEAFFGQGTRLTVV.

Points on this clonotype: One junction end does not reproduce the germline sequence, and a read error may be involved. V gene TRBV5-1 combines with J gene TRBJ2-1; possibly TRBD2 for D (6 bases). CDR1 is SGHRS, CDR2 YFSETQ, per germline. CDR3 length: 13 residues. CDR3 DNA sequence: TGTGCCAGCAGCTTGGAGGCGGGACGGGAGCAGTTCTTC. This gives the protein CASSLEAGREQFF. The complete variable domain, with remaining parts taken from reference TRBV5-1 and TRBJ2-1, reads KAGVTQTPRYLIKTRGQQVTLSCSPISGHRSVSWYQQTPGQGLQFLFEYFSETQRNKGNFPGRFSGRQFSNSRSEMNVSTLELGDSALYLCASSLEAGREQFFGPGTRLTVL.

This clonotype was picked up many times. The CDR3: CSAKKQGAEEYF. For the CDR3, the DNA is TGCAGTGCGAAGAAACAGGGGGCAGAGGAGTACTTC. The J gene is TRBJ2-7, the V gene TRBV20-1; 9 bases line up with TRBD1. V lost 6 bases, J lost 11 bases, and 11 bases stayed unmatched. Germline V gene lookup returns CDR1 DFQATT and CDR2 SNEGSKA (reference sequence). The CDR3 has 12 residues.

This clonotype was picked up many times. V is TRBV2 and J is TRBJ2-7; 9 bases agree with TRBD1. J gave up 3 bases and V 8 bases, and 11 bases lay outside the gene matches. The CDR3 is 15 amino acids. Per germline, CDR1 SNHLY and CDR2 FYNNEI. The CDR3 here is CASCFRDRVFYEQYF. DNA of the CDR3: TGTGCCAGCTGCTTCCGGGACAGGGTATTCTACGAGCAGTACTTC.

This clonotype has at least ten counts. This chain joins TRBV29-1 and TRBJ2-7, with 15 bases aligning to TRBD2. Germline lookup yields CDR1 SQVTM and CDR2 ANQGSEA. After removal of 6 bases from V and 4 bases from J, the junction contained 1 base not matched to a gene. The CDR3 runs to 13 residues. The DNA for the CDR3 is TGCAGCGTGGGACTAGCGGGAGGTTACGAGCAGTACTTC. As protein: CSVGLAGGYEQYF.

This clonotype appeared many times. This rearrangement joins TRBV24-1 to TRBJ2-5; 7 bases are shared with TRBD1. The CDR3 is 15 residues long. Germline V gene lookup returns CDR1 KGHDR and CDR2 SFDVKD. The V gene end was trimmed by 4 bases and the J gene end by 2 bases; junction bases not matched to a gene: 6. As DNA, the CDR3 is TGTGCCACCAGTGACCGCCGGGGACAGCAAGAGACCCAGTACTTC. Translated: CATSDRRGQQETQYF.

In its sample, this clonotype was seen many times. The chain is built from TRBV5-1 and TRBJ2-3; no reliable D call. This CDR3 has 14 amino acids. The germline V gene has CDR1 SGHRS and CDR2 YFSETQ. The V and J ends lost 2 bases and 1 base respectively, with 8 bases between them. The CDR3 protein is CASSFRQRTDTQYF. The CDR3 DNA reads as TGCGCCAGCAGCTTCCGGCAACGCACAGATACGCAGTATTTT. Variable domain in full (rest from reference TRBV5-1 and TRBJ2-3): KAGVTQTPRYLIKTRGQQVTLSCSPISGHRSVSWYQQTPGQGLQFLFEYFSETQRNKGNFPGRFSGRQFSNSRSEMNVSTLELGDSALYLCASSFRQRTDTQYFGPGTRLTVL.

This clonotype showed up many times. This rearrangement joins TRBV29-1 to TRBJ2-1; 9 positions agree with TRBD2. The last part of the DNA fits TRBJ2-5 better; the J call may be wrong. Germline V gene data show CDR1 as SQVTM and CDR2 as ANQGSEA. This CDR3 has 16 residues. CDR3 protein: CSAIGGSGRRQETQYF. CDR3 nucleotides: TGCAGCGCCATAGGAGGTAGCGGGAGACGGCAAGAGACCCAGTACTTC.

The chain recombines TRBV20-1 with TRBJ2-1; TRBD2 aligns across 11 bases. This CDR3 comprises 15 residues. V lost 1 base and J lost 4; bases outside the gene matches: 3. Germline V CDR1 and CDR2: DFQATT, SNEGSKA (reference sequence). CDR3 sequence reads: CSARGGTSGYNEQFF. CDR3 bases: TGCAGTGCTAGAGGCGGGACTAGCGGTTACAATGAGCAGTTCTTC.

This clonotype was seen a handful of times. This chain links TRBV7-9 with TRBJ1-2; the match to TRBD1 covers 8 bases. Germline V lookup: CDR1 SEHNR, CDR2 FQNEAQ (reference sequence). The CDR3 consists of 15 residues. V trimming: 2 bases; J trimming: 7 bases; junction bases outside the gene matches: 9. CDR3 residues: CASSLQGQAGFGYTF. As DNA, the CDR3 is TGTGCCAGCAGCTTACAGGGACAGGCAGGATTTGGCTACACCTTC.

A few counts support this clonotype. The chain employs TRBV20-1 and TRBJ2-2; 12 bases align to TRBD2. The V segment lost 4 bases and the J segment 6 bases; nucleotides outside the gene matches: 3. The germline V gene has CDR1 DFQATT and CDR2 SNEGSKA (reference sequence). This CDR3 comprises 14 residues. CDR3 sequence reads: CSAMTSGSSGELFF. CDR3 bases: TGCAGTGCTATGACTAGCGGGAGCTCCGGGGAGCTGTTTTTT.